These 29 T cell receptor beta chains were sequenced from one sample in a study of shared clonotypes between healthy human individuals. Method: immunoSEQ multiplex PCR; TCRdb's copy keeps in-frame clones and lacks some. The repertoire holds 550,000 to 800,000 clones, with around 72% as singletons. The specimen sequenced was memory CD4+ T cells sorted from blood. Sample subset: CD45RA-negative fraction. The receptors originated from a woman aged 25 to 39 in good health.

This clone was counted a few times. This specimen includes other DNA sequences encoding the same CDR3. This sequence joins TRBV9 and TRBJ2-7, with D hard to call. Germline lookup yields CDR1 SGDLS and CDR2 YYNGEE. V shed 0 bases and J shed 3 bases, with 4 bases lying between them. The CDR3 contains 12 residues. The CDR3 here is CASSVDGYEQYF. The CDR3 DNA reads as TGTGCCAGCAGCGTAGACGGCTACGAGCAGTACTTC.

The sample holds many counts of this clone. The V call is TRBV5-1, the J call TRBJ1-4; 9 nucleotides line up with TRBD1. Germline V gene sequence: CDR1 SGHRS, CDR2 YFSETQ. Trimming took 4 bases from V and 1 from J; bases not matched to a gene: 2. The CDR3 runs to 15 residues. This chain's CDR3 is CASSPGQGTNEKLFF. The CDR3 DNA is TGCGCCAGCAGCCCGGGACAGGGAACTAATGAAAAACTGTTTTTT.

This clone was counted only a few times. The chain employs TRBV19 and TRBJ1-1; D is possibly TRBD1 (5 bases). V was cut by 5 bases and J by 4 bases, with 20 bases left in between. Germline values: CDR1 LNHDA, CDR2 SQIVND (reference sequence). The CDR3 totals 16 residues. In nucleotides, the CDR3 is TGTGCCAGTAGTTATGGGGGGTACCGATCCGGCACTGAAGCTTTCTTT. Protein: CASSYGGYRSGTEAFF. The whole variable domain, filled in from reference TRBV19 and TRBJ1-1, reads DGGITQSPKYLFRKEGQNVTLSCEQNLNHDAMYWYRQDPGQGLRLIYYSQIVNDFQKGDIAEGYSVSREKKESFPLTVTSAQKNPTAFYLCASSYGGYRSGTEAFFGQGTRLTVV.

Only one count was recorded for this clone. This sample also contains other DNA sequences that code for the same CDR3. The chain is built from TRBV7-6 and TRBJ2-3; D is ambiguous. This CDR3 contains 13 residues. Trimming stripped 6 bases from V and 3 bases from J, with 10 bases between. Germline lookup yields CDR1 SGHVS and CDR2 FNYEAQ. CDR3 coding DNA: TGTGCCAGCAGTCCGGCTTCAACAGATACGCAGTATTTT. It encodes CASSPASTDTQYF.

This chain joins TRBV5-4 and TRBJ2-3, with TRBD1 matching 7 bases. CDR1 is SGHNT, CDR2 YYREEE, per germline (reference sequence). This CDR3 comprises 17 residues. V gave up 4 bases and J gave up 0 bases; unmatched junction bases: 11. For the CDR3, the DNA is TGTGCCAGCAGCCATAAAGGGGGCAGATCTAGCACAGATACGCAGTATTTT. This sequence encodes CASSHKGGRSSTDTQYF.

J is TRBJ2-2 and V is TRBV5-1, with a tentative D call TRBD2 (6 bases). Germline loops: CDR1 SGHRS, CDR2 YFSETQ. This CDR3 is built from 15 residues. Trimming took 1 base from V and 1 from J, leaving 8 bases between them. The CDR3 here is CASSLPRENTGELFF. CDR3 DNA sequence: TGCGCCAGCAGCTTGCCGCGGGAGAACACCGGGGAGCTGTTTTTT.

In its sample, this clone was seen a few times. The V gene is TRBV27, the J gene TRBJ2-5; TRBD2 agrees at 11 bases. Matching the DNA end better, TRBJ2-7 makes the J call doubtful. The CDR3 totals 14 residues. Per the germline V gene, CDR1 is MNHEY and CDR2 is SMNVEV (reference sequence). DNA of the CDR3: TGTGCCAGCAGTTTTACTAGCGGGAGTAACGAGCAGTACTTC. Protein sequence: CASSFTSGSNEQYF.

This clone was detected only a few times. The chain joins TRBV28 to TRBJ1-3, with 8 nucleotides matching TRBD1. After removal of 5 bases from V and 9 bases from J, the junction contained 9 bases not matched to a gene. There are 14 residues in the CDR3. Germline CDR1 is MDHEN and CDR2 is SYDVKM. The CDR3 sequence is CASSTPDRVGTIYF. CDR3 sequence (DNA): TGTGCCAGCAGTACACCGGACAGGGTCGGCACCATATATTTT.

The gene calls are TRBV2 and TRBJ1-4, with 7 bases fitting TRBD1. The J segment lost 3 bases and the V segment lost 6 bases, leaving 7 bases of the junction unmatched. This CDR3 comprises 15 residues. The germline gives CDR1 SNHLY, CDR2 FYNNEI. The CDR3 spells CASRGWGTANEKLFF. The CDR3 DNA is TGTGCCAGCAGGGGATGGGGGACAGCTAATGAAAAACTGTTTTTT.

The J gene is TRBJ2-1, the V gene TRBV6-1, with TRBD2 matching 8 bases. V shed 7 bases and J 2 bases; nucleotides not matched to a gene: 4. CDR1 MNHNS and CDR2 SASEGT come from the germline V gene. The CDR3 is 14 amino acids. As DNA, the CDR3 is TGTGCCAGCAACACAGCGGGGGCCTACAATGAGCAGTTCTTC. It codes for CASNTAGAYNEQFF.

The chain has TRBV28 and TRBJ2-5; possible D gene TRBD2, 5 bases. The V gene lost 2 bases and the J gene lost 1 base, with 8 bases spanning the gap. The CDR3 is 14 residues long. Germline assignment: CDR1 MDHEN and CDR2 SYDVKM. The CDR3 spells CASSLEGTQETQYF. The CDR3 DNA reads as TGTGCCAGCAGTTTAGAGGGTACCCAAGAGACCCAGTACTTC.

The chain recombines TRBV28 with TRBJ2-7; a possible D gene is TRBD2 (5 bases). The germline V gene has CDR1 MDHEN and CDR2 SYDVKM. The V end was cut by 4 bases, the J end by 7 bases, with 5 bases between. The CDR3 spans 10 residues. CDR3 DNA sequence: TGTGCCAGCAGTTCGGGGGAGCAGTACTTC. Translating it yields CASSSGEQYF.

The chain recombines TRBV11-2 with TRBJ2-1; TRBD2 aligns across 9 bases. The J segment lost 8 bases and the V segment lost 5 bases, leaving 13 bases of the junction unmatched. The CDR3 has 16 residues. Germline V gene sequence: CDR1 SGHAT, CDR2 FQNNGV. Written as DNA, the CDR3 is TGTGCCAGCAGCCCCCGCCGTATAGCGGGAGTCCATGAGCAGTTCTTC. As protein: CASSPRRIAGVHEQFF.

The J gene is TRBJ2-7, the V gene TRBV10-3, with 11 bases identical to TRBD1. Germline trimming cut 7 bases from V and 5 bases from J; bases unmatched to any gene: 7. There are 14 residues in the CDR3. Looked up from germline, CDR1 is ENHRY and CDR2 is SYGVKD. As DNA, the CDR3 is TGTGCCATCAATCAGGGACAGGGGGGCAACGAGCAGTACTTC. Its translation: CAINQGQGGNEQYF.

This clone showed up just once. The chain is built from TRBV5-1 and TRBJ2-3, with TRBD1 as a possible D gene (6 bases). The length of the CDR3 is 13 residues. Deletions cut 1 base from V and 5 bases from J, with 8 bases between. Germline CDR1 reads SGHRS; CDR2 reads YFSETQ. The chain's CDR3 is CASSLYREDTQYF. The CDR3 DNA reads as TGCGCCAGCAGCTTGTACAGGGAAGATACGCAGTATTTT.

CDR3 DNA sequence: TGTGCCACCAGCAGAGAAAGGGGGGGCTCCTACGAGCAGTACTTC. It encodes CATSRERGGSYEQYF. This chain uses TRBV15 with TRBJ2-7, with TRBD2 as a possible D gene (7 bases). CDR3 length: 15 residues. Germline V gene sequence: CDR1 LNHNV, CDR2 YYDKDF (reference sequence). The V gene lost 0 bases and the J gene lost 0 bases, with 9 bases spanning the gap.

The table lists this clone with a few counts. CDR3: CASSATGDYEQYF. The CDR3 DNA follows: TGTGCCAGCAGCGCGACAGGGGACTACGAGCAGTACTTC. This rearrangement joins TRBV11-2 to TRBJ2-7; the match to TRBD1 covers 8 bases. Trimming took 5 bases from V and 3 from J; bases not matched to a gene: 3. CDR1 is SGHAT and CDR2 is FQNNGV in the germline V gene. The CDR3 has 13 amino acids.

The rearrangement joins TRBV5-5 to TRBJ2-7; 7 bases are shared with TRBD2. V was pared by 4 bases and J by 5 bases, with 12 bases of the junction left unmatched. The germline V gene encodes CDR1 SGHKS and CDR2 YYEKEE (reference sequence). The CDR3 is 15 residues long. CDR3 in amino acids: CASSPKRLAQDEQYF. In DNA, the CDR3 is TGTGCCAGCAGCCCAAAACGACTAGCCCAGGACGAGCAGTACTTC.

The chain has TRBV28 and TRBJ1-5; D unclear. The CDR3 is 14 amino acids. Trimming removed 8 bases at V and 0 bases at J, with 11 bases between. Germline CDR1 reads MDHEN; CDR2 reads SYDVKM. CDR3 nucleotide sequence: TGTGCCAGCGTCACGACTTATAGCAATCAGCCCCAGCATTTT. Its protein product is CASVTTYSNQPQHF.

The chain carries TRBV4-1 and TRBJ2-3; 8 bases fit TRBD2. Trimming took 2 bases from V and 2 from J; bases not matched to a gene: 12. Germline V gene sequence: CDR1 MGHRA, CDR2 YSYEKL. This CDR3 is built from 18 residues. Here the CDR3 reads CASSQRPSTSASTDTQYF. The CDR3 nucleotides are TGCGCCAGCAGCCAACGTCCCTCGACTAGCGCCTCCACAGATACGCAGTATTTT.

The CDR3 DNA sequence: TGTGCCAGCAGCCTCGAATCGCAGGGACGATACAATGAGCAGTTCTTC. Residues: CASSLESQGRYNEQFF. The chain uses TRBV7-7 and TRBJ2-1; D may match TRBD1 or TRBD2 (5 bases each). V was trimmed by 5 bases and J by 4 bases, leaving 18 bases between them. The germline V gene encodes CDR1 SSHAT and CDR2 FNYEAQ (reference sequence). This CDR3 is built from 16 residues.

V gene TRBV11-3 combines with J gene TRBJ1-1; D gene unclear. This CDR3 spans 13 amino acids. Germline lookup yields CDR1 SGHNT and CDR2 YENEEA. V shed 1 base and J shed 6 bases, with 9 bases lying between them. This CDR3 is CASSLARRPEAFF. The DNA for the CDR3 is TGTGCCAGCAGCTTAGCGAGGAGGCCTGAAGCTTTCTTT.

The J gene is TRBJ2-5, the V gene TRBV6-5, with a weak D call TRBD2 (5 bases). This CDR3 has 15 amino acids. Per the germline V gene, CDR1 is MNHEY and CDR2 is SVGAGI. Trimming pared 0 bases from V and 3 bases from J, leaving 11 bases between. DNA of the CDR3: TGTGCCAGCAGTTACTCCCACGCCGGGAAAGAGACCCAGTACTTC. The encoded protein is CASSYSHAGKETQYF.

CDR3 bases: TGTGCCTATGACGGACAGGGTAACATTCAGTACTTC. Amino acid sequence: CAYDGQGNIQYF. The chain carries TRBV30 and TRBJ2-4; 8 positions agree with TRBD1. This CDR3 has 12 residues. Germline loops: CDR1 GTSNPN, CDR2 SVGIG (reference sequence). Unmatched junction bases numbered 6, after V lost 7 bases and J lost 7 bases.

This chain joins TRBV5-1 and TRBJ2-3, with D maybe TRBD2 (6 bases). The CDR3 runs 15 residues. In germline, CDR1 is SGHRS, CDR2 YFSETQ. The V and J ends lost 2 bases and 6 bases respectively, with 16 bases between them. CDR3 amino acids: CASSFGTGETDTQYF. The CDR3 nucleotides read TGCGCCAGCAGCTTCGGGACGGGAGAGACGGATACGCAGTATTTT.

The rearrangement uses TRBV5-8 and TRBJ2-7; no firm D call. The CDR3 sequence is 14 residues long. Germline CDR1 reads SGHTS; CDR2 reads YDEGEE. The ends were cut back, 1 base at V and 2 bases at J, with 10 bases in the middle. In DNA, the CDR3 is TGTGCCAGCAGCTTGAGGTCTGGTCCCTACGAGCAGTACTTC. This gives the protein CASSLRSGPYEQYF.

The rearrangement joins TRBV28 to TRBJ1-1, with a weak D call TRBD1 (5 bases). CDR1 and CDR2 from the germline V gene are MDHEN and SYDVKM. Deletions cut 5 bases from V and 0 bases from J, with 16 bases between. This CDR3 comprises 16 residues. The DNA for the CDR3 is TGTGCCAGCAGTCCCCTTCTGGGGCGGGTGAACACTGAAGCTTTCTTT. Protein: CASSPLLGRVNTEAFF. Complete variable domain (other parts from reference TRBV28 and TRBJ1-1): DVKVTQSSRYLVKRTGEKVFLECVQDMDHENMFWYRQDPGLGLRLIYFSYDVKMKEKGDIPEGYSVSREKKERFSLILESASTNQTSMYLCASSPLLGRVNTEAFFGQGTRLTVV.

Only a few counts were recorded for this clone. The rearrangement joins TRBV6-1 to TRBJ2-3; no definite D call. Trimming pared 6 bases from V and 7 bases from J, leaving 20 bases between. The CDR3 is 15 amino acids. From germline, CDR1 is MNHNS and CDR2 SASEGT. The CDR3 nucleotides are TGTGCCAGCAGGACGGGCTTCGGTTCAATCTATACGCAGTATTTT. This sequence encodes CASRTGFGSIYTQYF.

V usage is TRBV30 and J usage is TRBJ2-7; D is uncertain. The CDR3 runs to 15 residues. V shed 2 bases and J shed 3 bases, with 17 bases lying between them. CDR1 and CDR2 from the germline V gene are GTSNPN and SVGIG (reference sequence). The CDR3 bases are TGTGCCTGGAGTACATCCCGGGTCCCAGGCTACGAGCAGTACTTC. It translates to CAWSTSRVPGYEQYF. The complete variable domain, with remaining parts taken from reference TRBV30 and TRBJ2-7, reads SQTIHQWPATLVQPVGSPLSLECTVEGTSNPNLYWYRQAAGRGLQLLFYSVGIGQISSEVPQNLSASRPQDRQFILSSKKLLLSDSGFYLCAWSTSRVPGYEQYFGPGTRLTVT.